This T cell receptor beta chain was sequenced in a study of monozygotic twins with inflammatory bowel disease. Template switching appended UMIs that held a 6-nucleotide sample barcode. TCRdb reprocessed the 5' RACE reads and stores each CDR3 protein as one record, lacking DNA. The sample table sets out some 330,000 distinct CDR3 sequences. Germline CDR1 reads DFQATT; CDR2 reads SNEGSKA (reference sequence). The CDR3 has 14 residues. Unsorted whole blood yielded the total RNA, with T cells left unselected. The sequence was collected from a human donor with ulcerative colitis or Crohn's disease, or a healthy co-twin of an affected twin (not recorded which). Sequenced sample: blood. The J gene is TRBJ1-2, the V gene TRBV20-1; TCRdb lists TRBD1, though no DNA is available to test this call. CDR3: CSARIPGAGYGYTF.